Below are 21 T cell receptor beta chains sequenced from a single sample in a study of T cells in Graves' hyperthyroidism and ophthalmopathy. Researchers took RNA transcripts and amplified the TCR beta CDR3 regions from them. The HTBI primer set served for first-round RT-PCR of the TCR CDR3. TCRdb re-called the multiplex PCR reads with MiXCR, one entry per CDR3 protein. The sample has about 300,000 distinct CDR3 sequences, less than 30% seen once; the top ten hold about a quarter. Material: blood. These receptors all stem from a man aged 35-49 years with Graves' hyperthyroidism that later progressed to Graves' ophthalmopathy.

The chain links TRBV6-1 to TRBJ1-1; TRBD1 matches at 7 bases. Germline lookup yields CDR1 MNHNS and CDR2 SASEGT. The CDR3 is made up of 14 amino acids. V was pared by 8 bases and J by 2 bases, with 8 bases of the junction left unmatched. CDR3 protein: CASWRDSPNTEAFF. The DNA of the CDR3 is TGTGCCAGCTGGCGGGACAGCCCTAACACTGAAGCTTTCTTT.

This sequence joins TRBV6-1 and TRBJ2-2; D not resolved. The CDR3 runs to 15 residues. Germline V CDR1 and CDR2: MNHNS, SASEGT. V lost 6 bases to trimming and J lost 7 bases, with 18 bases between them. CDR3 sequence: CASRKGSGARGELFF. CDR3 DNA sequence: TGTGCCAGCAGGAAGGGTAGTGGAGCACGCGGGGAGCTGTTTTTT.

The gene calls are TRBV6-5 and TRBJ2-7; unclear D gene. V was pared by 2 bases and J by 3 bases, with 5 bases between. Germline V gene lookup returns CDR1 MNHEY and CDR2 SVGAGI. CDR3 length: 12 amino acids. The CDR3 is CASSYDRYEQYF. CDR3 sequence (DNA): TGTGCCAGCAGTTACGACCGCTACGAGCAGTACTTC.

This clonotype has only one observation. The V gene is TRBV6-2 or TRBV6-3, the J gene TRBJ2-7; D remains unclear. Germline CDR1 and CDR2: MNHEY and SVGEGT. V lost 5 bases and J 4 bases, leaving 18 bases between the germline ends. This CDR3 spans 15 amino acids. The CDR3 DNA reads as TGTGCCAGCAGTAGCCCGTACGAGAGTGGGTACGAGCAGTACTTC. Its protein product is CASSSPYESGYEQYF.

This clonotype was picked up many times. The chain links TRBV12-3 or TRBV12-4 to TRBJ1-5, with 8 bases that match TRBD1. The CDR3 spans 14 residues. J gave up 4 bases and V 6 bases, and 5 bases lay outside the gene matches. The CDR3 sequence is CASRGTGGNQPQHF. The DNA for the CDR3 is TGTGCCAGCAGGGGGACAGGTGGGAATCAGCCCCAGCATTTT.

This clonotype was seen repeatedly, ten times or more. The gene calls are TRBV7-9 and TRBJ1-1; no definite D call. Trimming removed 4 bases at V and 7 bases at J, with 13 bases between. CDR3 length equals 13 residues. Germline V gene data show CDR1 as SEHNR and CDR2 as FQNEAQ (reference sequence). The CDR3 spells CASSSLTRLEAFF. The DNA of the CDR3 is TGTGCCAGCAGCTCCTTGACACGCCTTGAAGCTTTCTTT. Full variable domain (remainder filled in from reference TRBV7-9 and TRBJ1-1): DTGVSQNPRHKITKRGQNVTFRCDPISEHNRLYWYRQTLGQGPEFLTYFQNEAQLEKSRLLSDRFSAERPKGSFSTLEIQRTEQGDSAMYLCASSSLTRLEAFFGQGTRLTVV.

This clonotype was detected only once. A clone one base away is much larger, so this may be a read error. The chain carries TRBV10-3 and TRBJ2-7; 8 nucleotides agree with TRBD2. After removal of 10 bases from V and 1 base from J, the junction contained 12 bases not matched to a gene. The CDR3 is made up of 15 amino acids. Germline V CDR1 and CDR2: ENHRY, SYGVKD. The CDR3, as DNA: TGTGCCACTAGGACTAGCTGGAGTAAGTCCTACGAGCAGTACTTC. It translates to CATRTSWSKSYEQYF.

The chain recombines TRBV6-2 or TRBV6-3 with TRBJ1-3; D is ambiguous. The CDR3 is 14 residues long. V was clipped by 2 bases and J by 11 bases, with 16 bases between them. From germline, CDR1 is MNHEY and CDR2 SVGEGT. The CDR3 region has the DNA TGTGCCAGCAGTTACGCCAACACGGGAAGCGCCATATATTTT. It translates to CASSYANTGSAIYF.

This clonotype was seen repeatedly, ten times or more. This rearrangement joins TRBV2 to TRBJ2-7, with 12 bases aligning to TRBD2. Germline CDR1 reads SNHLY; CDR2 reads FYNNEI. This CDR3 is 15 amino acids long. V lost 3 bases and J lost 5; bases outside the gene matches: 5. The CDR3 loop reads CASSDLTSGSHEQYF. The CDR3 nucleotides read TGTGCCAGCAGTGACCTGACTAGCGGGAGTCACGAGCAGTACTTC.

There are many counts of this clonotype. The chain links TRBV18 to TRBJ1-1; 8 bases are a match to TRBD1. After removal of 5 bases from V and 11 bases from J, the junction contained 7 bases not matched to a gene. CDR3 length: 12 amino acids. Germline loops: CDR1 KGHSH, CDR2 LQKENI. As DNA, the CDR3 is TGTGCCAGCTCAGTACCAGGGGGCTTGGCTTTCTTT. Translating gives CASSVPGGLAFF.

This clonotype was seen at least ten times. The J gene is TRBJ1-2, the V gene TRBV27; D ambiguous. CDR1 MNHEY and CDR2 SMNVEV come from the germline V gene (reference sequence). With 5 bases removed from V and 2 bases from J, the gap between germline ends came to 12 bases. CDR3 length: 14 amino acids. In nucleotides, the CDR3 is TGTGCCAGCAGTGAATCCGCTTTAAACTATGGCTACACCTTC. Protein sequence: CASSESALNYGYTF.

DNA of the CDR3: TGTGCCAGCAGCCACACAGGGTCTGAAGCTTTCTTT. Translated: CASSHTGSEAFF. This chain joins TRBV6-2 or TRBV6-3 and TRBJ1-1, with D possibly matching TRBD1 (6 bases). This CDR3 contains 12 residues. Germline CDR1 MNHEY, CDR2 SVGEGT. V lost 6 bases to trimming and J lost 6 bases, with 11 bases between them.

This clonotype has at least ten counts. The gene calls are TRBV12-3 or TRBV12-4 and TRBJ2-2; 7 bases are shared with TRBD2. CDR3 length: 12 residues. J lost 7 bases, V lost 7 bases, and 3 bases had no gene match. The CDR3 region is CASTTGGGELFF. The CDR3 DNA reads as TGTGCCAGCACGACGGGGGGCGGGGAGCTGTTTTTT.

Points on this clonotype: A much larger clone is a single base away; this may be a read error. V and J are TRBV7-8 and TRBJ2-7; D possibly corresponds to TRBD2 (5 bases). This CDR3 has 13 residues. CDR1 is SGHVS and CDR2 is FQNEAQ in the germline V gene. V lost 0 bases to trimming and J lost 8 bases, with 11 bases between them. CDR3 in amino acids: CASSLALGSKQYF. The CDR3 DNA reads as TGTGCCAGCAGCTTAGCGTTGGGGAGCAAGCAGTACTTC.

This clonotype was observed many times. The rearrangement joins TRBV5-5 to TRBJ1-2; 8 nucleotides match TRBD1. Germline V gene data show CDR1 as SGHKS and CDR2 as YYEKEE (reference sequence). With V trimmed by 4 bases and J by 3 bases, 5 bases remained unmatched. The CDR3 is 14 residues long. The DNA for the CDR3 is TGTGCCAGCAGCCTGGACAGGGCTTACTATGGCTACACCTTC. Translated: CASSLDRAYYGYTF.

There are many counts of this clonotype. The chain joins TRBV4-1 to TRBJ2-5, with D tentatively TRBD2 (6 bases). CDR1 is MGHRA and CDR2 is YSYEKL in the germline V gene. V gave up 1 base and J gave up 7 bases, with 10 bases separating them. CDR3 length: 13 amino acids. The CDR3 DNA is TGCGCCAGCAGCCAAGGGGGGGTGGGGACCCAGTACTTC. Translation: CASSQGGVGTQYF.

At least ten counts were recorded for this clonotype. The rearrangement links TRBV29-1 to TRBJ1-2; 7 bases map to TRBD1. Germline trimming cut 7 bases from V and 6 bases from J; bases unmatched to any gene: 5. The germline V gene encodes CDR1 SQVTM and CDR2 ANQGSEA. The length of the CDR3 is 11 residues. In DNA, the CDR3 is TGCAGCGGAGACAGGGAAAATGGCTACACCTTC. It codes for CSGDRENGYTF.

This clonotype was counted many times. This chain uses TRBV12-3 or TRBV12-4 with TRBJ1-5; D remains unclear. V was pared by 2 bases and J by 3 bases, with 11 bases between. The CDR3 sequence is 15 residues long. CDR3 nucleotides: TGTGCCAGCAGTTTATTCCGCCAGTCCAATCAGCCCCAGCATTTT. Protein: CASSLFRQSNQPQHF.

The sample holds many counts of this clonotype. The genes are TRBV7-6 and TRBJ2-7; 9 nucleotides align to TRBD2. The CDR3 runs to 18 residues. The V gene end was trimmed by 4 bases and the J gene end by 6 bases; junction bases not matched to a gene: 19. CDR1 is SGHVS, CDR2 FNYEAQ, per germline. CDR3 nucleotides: TGTGCCAGCAGCTCGCGGGTTGCGGGAGGGCAGGGAGCTAGCGAGCAGTACTTC. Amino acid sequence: CASSSRVAGGQGASEQYF.

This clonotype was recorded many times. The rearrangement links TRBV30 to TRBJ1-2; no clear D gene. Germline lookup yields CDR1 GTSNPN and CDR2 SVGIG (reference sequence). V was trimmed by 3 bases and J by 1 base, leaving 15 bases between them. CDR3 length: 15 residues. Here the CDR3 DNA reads TGTGCCTGGAGAACGAAGGCAGTCGTTAACTATGGCTACACCTTC. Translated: CAWRTKAVVNYGYTF.

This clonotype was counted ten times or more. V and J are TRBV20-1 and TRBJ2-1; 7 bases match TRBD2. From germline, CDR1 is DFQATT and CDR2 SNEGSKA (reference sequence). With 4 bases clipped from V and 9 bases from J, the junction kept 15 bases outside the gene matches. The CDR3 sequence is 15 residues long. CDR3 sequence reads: CSATPPGRALSEQFF. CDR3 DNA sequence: TGCAGTGCTACCCCCCCGGGGAGGGCCCTTAGTGAGCAGTTCTTC.